The 32 T cell receptor beta chains below all came from one sample that was sequenced in a study of T cells after yellow fever vaccination. MiXCR, applied by TCRdb to the 5' RACE reads, yields one record per CDR3 protein. Altogether 400,000 to 650,000 distinct CDR3 sequences are present, about a fifth being singletons, with the ten largest covering roughly a sixth. The starting material was PBMCs, obtained 20 to 25 days after the first yellow fever vaccination. These receptors were taken from a man younger than 35 who received the YFV17D yellow fever vaccine.

This clonotype has a handful of counts. V and J are TRBV2 and TRBJ1-6, with 7 nucleotides matching TRBD1. The V and J ends lost 6 bases and 6 bases, in that order; junction bases with no gene match: 5. The CDR3 runs to 14 residues. Looked up from germline, CDR1 is SNHLY and CDR2 is FYNNEI. The CDR3 region is CASSFRDSNSPLHF. The CDR3, as DNA: TGTGCCAGCAGCTTCCGGGACAGTAATTCACCCCTCCACTTT. Full variable domain (remainder filled in from reference TRBV2 and TRBJ1-6): EPEVTQTPSHQVTQMGQEVILRCVPISNHLYFYWYRQILGQKVEFLVSFYNNEISEKSEIFDDQFSVERPDGSNFTLKIRSTKLEDSAMYFCASSFRDSNSPLHFGNGTRLTVT.

The table lists this clonotype with a few counts. The gene calls are TRBV6-6 and TRBJ1-1; 8 bases fit TRBD1. From germline, CDR1 is MNHNY and CDR2 SVGAGI (reference sequence). Trimming took 5 bases from V and 3 from J; bases not matched to a gene: 2. The CDR3 sequence is 13 residues long. The CDR3 spells CASSRQGHTEAFF. The CDR3 bases are TGTGCCAGCAGTAGACAGGGGCACACTGAAGCTTTCTTT.

The CDR3: CASSLALGTRSEQYF. The CDR3 DNA reads TGCGCCAGCAGCTTGGCCCTCGGGACAAGGTCAGAGCAGTACTTC. V and J are TRBV5-1 and TRBJ2-7; D perhaps matches TRBD1 (6 bases). Germline loops: CDR1 SGHRS, CDR2 YFSETQ. V was clipped by 0 bases and J by 7 bases, with 17 bases between them. CDR3 length: 15 amino acids. The full variable domain, its missing parts supplied by reference TRBV5-1 and TRBJ2-7, is KAGVTQTPRYLIKTRGQQVTLSCSPISGHRSVSWYQQTPGQGLQFLFEYFSETQRNKGNFPGRFSGRQFSNSRSEMNVSTLELGDSALYLCASSLALGTRSEQYFGPGTRLTVT.

There are a few counts of this clonotype. The rearrangement uses TRBV12-3 or TRBV12-4 and TRBJ2-5; D might be TRBD1 or TRBD2, each matching 6 bases. V lost 8 bases to trimming and J lost 1 base, with 17 bases between them. This CDR3 comprises 15 residues. This CDR3 is CASAASGALQETQYF. The CDR3 DNA reads TGTGCCAGCGCGGCTTCGGGGGCCCTCCAAGAGACCCAGTACTTC.

V gene TRBV13 combines with J gene TRBJ2-3, with a tentative D call TRBD2 (5 bases). Germline V gene data show CDR1 as PRHDT and CDR2 as FYEKMQ (reference sequence). The CDR3 has 15 amino acids. Trimming took 5 bases from V and 0 from J, leaving 12 bases between them. CDR3 residues: CASSPTSTSTDTQYF. The CDR3 DNA reads TGTGCCAGCAGCCCCACTAGTACTAGCACAGATACGCAGTATTTT.

This clonotype was found a few times. V is TRBV5-5 and J is TRBJ2-7; possible D gene TRBD2, 6 bases. The CDR3 spans 13 residues. V was clipped by 4 bases and J by 5 bases, with 13 bases between them. Germline CDR1 SGHKS, CDR2 YYEKEE (reference sequence). The CDR3 spells CASSAPEGHEQYF. CDR3 nucleotides: TGTGCCAGCAGCGCCCCGGAGGGTCACGAGCAGTACTTC. The full variable domain, completed using reference TRBV5-5 and TRBJ2-7, is DAGVTQSPTHLIKTRGQQVTLRCSPISGHKSVSWYQQVLGQGPQFIFQYYEKEERGRGNFPDRFSARQFPNYSSELNVNALLLGDSALYLCASSAPEGHEQYFGPGTRLTVT.

The chain recombines TRBV6-5 with TRBJ1-2; 9 bases are shared with TRBD1. The CDR3 has 13 amino acids. V shed 7 bases, J shed 11 bases, and the junction held 11 bases outside the gene matches. Germline V gives CDR1 MNHEY, CDR2 SVGAGI. The CDR3 DNA reads as TGTGCCAGCAATACCCCCGGGACAGGGAGATACACCTTC. It specifies CASNTPGTGRYTF.

This clonotype was counted only a few times. This chain joins TRBV2 and TRBJ2-1; 13 nucleotides match TRBD2. The germline V gene encodes CDR1 SNHLY and CDR2 FYNNEI. The ends lost 6 bases at V and 7 bases at J; junction bases unmatched: 3. There are 14 residues in the CDR3. The CDR3 spells CASREGLAGNEQFF. CDR3 in DNA: TGTGCCAGCAGGGAGGGACTAGCGGGGAATGAGCAGTTCTTC.

The table lists this clonotype with a few counts. The gene calls are TRBV6-1 and TRBJ2-2; D not resolved. Germline assignment: CDR1 MNHNS and CDR2 SASEGT. The germline V and J ends were trimmed by 5 bases and 6 bases, with 10 bases remaining between them. This CDR3 spans 13 amino acids. The CDR3 DNA reads TGTGCCAGCAGTCCGCCTAAGGCCGGGGAGCTGTTTTTT. Translated, it gives CASSPPKAGELFF.

This chain uses TRBV12-3 or TRBV12-4 with TRBJ1-3; 7 positions match TRBD1. Trimming removed 8 bases from V and 0 bases from J; junction bases left unmatched: 7. The CDR3 is 15 residues long. In DNA form, the CDR3 reads TGTGCCAGCCGTGCTTGGGACAGCTCTGGAAACACCATATATTTT. Translated, it gives CASRAWDSSGNTIYF.

This chain uses TRBV10-3 with TRBJ2-1; weak D call: TRBD2 (6 bases). This CDR3 has 13 residues. Per germline, CDR1 ENHRY and CDR2 SYGVKD. V was pared by 0 bases and J by 9 bases, with 9 bases between. CDR3 sequence: CAISESEGREQFF. In nucleotides, the CDR3 is TGTGCCATCAGTGAGTCGGAGGGCCGTGAGCAGTTCTTC.

This clonotype has more than one count but fewer than ten. The chain has TRBV9 and TRBJ1-1; the D gene is possibly TRBD1 (5 bases). The CDR3 totals 16 residues. V lost 3 bases to trimming and J lost 1 base, with 16 bases between them. Germline values: CDR1 SGDLS, CDR2 YYNGEE. DNA of the CDR3: TGTGCCAGCAGCGCCGCACCGCAGGGAGGGAACACTGAAGCTTTCTTT. This codes for CASSAAPQGGNTEAFF.

The J gene is TRBJ1-2, the V gene TRBV4-3; D uncertain. From germline, CDR1 is LGHNA and CDR2 YSLEER. Trimming stripped 8 bases from V and 3 bases from J, with 19 bases between. The length of the CDR3 is 15 residues. The CDR3 sequence: CASGRRALPDYGYTF. The DNA for the CDR3 is TGCGCCAGCGGCCGACGGGCCCTACCTGACTATGGCTACACCTTC.

This clonotype showed up just a few times. The CDR3 DNA is TGTGCCAGCAGTCCTCCGACAGCACCCCTCCACTTT. Protein sequence: CASSPPTAPLHF. This chain connects TRBV6-6 to TRBJ1-6; a weak D match, TRBD1 (5 bases). The V gene lost 5 bases and the J gene lost 11 bases, with 10 bases spanning the gap. The V gene's germline CDR1 is MNHNY and CDR2 SVGAGI (reference sequence). This CDR3 comprises 12 residues.

The rearrangement links TRBV2 to TRBJ2-1, with 8 bases lining up with TRBD2. This CDR3 has 14 amino acids. Germline trimming cut 7 bases from V and 4 bases from J; bases unmatched to any gene: 6. CDR1 and CDR2 (germline): SNHLY, FYNNEI. The CDR3 spells CASIAGGQYNEQFF. For the CDR3, the DNA is TGTGCCAGCATTGCGGGGGGCCAATACAATGAGCAGTTCTTC.

This clonotype was recorded a few times. The chain is built from TRBV7-9 and TRBJ1-2; the D gene is possibly TRBD1 (6 bases). CDR1 is SEHNR and CDR2 is FQNEAQ in the germline V gene (reference sequence). V lost 2 bases and J 1 base, leaving 11 bases between the germline ends. The CDR3 is made up of 15 amino acids. The CDR3 reads CASSLSRGRNYGYTF. Written as DNA, the CDR3 is TGTGCCAGCAGCTTAAGCAGGGGACGTAACTATGGCTACACCTTC.

This clonotype was picked up a small number of times. J is TRBJ1-1 and V is TRBV5-6, with D perhaps TRBD1 (5 bases). Germline CDR1 is SGHDT and CDR2 is YYEEEE. This CDR3 is 13 amino acids long. V lost 3 bases to trimming and J lost 4 bases, with 10 bases between them. CDR3 in amino acids: CASSWAGGTEAFF. Here the CDR3 DNA reads TGTGCCAGCAGCTGGGCGGGGGGCACTGAAGCTTTCTTT.

This clonotype was observed once. This rearrangement joins TRBV20-1 to TRBJ2-7; 7 bases align to TRBD1. V lost 3 bases and J lost 4; bases outside the gene matches: 12. This CDR3 region has 15 residues. Looked up from germline, CDR1 is DFQATT and CDR2 is SNEGSKA (reference sequence). CDR3 region: CSARSPGQTVYEQYV. The CDR3 DNA is TGCAGTGCTAGGTCCCCGGGACAGACCGTTTACGAGCAGTACGTC.

This clonotype turned up a few times. The genes are TRBV7-8 and TRBJ1-5; TRBD1 aligns across 7 bases. CDR1 and CDR2 from the germline V gene are SGHVS and FQNEAQ. CDR3 length: 18 residues. Trimming cost V 5 bases and J 5 bases; bases outside gene matches: 18. The CDR3 loop is CASSPGGDRARNDQPQHF. CDR3 in DNA: TGTGCCAGCAGCCCCGGGGGGGACAGAGCTAGGAACGATCAGCCCCAGCATTTT.

The chain has TRBV20-1 and TRBJ1-2; D gene ambiguous. The CDR3 extends over 11 amino acids. Germline V gene lookup returns CDR1 DFQATT and CDR2 SNEGSKA (reference sequence). The V and J ends lost 3 bases and 5 bases respectively, with 7 bases between them. The chain's CDR3 is CSARPGYGYTF. The CDR3 region has the DNA TGCAGTGCTAGGCCCGGATATGGCTACACCTTC.

The genes are TRBV7-2 and TRBJ2-7; D may be TRBD1 or TRBD2 (5 bases each). CDR1 and CDR2 from the germline V gene are SGHTA and FQGNSA. The CDR3 sequence is 15 residues long. V was cut by 1 base and J by 2 bases, with 12 bases left in between. The CDR3 protein is CASSLGGTDTYEQYF. CDR3 nucleotides: TGTGCCAGCAGCTTAGGGGGGACGGACACCTACGAGCAGTACTTC.

The rearrangement links TRBV10-3 to TRBJ1-2; 8 positions match TRBD1. Germline V lookup: CDR1 ENHRY, CDR2 SYGVKD. The CDR3 runs 15 residues. J gave up 4 bases and V 0 bases, and 4 bases lay outside the gene matches. CDR3 sequence: CAISESDRVSYGYTF. In nucleotides, the CDR3 is TGTGCCATCAGTGAGTCGGACAGGGTTAGCTATGGCTACACCTTC.

V usage is TRBV7-3 and J usage is TRBJ2-5; 8 nucleotides match TRBD2. Germline values: CDR1 SGHTA, CDR2 FQGTGA. After removal of 6 bases from V and 7 bases from J, the junction contained 10 bases not matched to a gene. The CDR3 is 14 residues long. The CDR3 sequence: CASSPLADAGTQYF. CDR3 coding DNA: TGTGCCAGCAGTCCACTAGCGGACGCGGGGACCCAGTACTTC.

CDR3 protein: CASSPDRVSEQFF. CDR3 sequence (DNA): TGTGCCAGCTCCCCCGACAGGGTGAGTGAGCAGTTCTTC. The chain employs TRBV18 and TRBJ2-1; 7 nucleotides line up with TRBD1. The length of the CDR3 is 13 residues. The ends lost 6 bases at V and 9 bases at J; junction bases unmatched: 8. Germline CDR1 KGHSH, CDR2 LQKENI.

J is TRBJ2-3 and V is TRBV27; 9 bases are a match to TRBD2. The CDR3 loop spans 15 amino acids. The germline V gene has CDR1 MNHEY and CDR2 SMNVEV (reference sequence). The V segment lost 5 bases and the J segment 4 bases; nucleotides outside the gene matches: 7. CDR3 DNA sequence: TGTGCCAGCAGTCGAAAGATAGCGGGGGCAGATACGCAGTATTTT. Translated: CASSRKIAGADTQYF.

The V gene is TRBV10-3, the J gene TRBJ2-7; D is possibly TRBD1 (6 bases). The germline CDR1 and CDR2 sequences are ENHRY and SYGVKD. The CDR3 contains 14 residues. Trimming removed 6 bases at V and 0 bases at J, with 12 bases between. The CDR3 nucleotides read TGTGCCATCAGGGACAGAACCAGCTCCTACGAGCAGTACTTC. Protein: CAIRDRTSSYEQYF.

This clonotype was counted between two and nine times. V is TRBV12-3 or TRBV12-4 and J is TRBJ1-2; possible D gene TRBD1, 5 bases. The CDR3 has 15 residues. V was shortened by 4 bases and J by 4 bases, with 16 bases between the two germline ends. CDR3 protein: CASSYDRDRPYGYTF. The CDR3 DNA is TGTGCCAGCAGTTACGACCGGGACCGACCCTATGGCTACACCTTC.

The V and J genes are TRBV5-6 and TRBJ1-2, with TRBD1 matching 7 bases. After removal of 4 bases from V and 5 bases from J, the junction contained 5 bases not matched to a gene. CDR3 length: 13 amino acids. From germline, CDR1 is SGHDT and CDR2 YYEEEE. DNA of the CDR3: TGTGCCAGCAGCGTGGACAGGTTTTATGGCTACACCTTC. Translating gives CASSVDRFYGYTF.

This clonotype was counted a few times. The chain joins TRBV20-1 to TRBJ2-7; no definite D call. CDR3 size: 14 residues. Looked up from germline, CDR1 is DFQATT and CDR2 is SNEGSKA (reference sequence). Deletions cut 6 bases from V and 0 bases from J, with 15 bases between. This CDR3 is CSARNGASSYEQYV. As DNA, the CDR3 is TGCAGTGCAAGGAATGGAGCAAGCTCCTACGAGCAGTACGTC.

The rearrangement uses TRBV7-9 and TRBJ2-7; D perhaps matches TRBD2 (5 bases). Germline CDR1 is SEHNR and CDR2 is FQNEAQ (reference sequence). Trimming took 6 bases from V and 1 from J, leaving 10 bases between them. The CDR3 has 13 residues. The CDR3 DNA sequence: TGTGCCAGCAGTCCAGCGGTGTCCTACGAGCAGTACGTC. It translates to CASSPAVSYEQYV.

The genes are TRBV19 and TRBJ1-5, with D unclear. Trimming took off 6 bases at V and 2 bases at J, with 11 bases between the two ends. Germline V gene lookup returns CDR1 LNHDA and CDR2 SQIVND (reference sequence). CDR3 length equals 14 residues. This CDR3 is CASSPNRGNQPQHF. The CDR3, as DNA: TGTGCCAGTAGCCCTAACCGGGGCAATCAGCCCCAGCATTTT.

The chain couples TRBV30 to TRBJ1-1; D is ambiguous. V shed 2 bases and J shed 8 bases, with 12 bases lying between them. Looked up from germline, CDR1 is GTSNPN and CDR2 is SVGIG (reference sequence). This CDR3 is built from 12 residues. This CDR3 is CAWSSGRTEAFF. The CDR3 DNA is TGTGCCTGGAGTTCAGGCAGGACCGAAGCTTTCTTT.